The clone carrying this T cell receptor beta chain came up many times. Its target is unknown. Germline V gene sequence: CDR1 SGHAT, CDR2 FQNNGV. V was pared by 5 bases and J by 9 bases, with 20 bases between. This CDR3 is built from 15 residues. PBMCs were collected from an approximately 10 ml volume of fresh peripheral blood. These data belong to a study of T cells in Graves' hyperthyroidism and ophthalmopathy. Overall study context: Staff took peripheral blood when the initial diagnosis was made, before any treatment began. Study-wide results and caveats: The model forecast ophthalmopathy, anticipating it by a median approximately 6.1 months before onset. Blood held most thyroid clonotypes expanded above 0.001 frequency.

There were TCR beta CDR3 regions amplified from RNA transcripts. RT-PCR in the first round (using the HTBI primer set) targeted the TCR CDR3. TCRdb re-called the multiplex PCR reads through MiXCR, storing one row per CDR3 protein. The table shows 300,000 to 450,000 distinct CDR3 sequences, with approximately 15% occurring only once. This clonotype was sampled from a woman between 55 and 75 years old with Graves' hyperthyroidism. Sequencing was carried out using blood. The V call is TRBV11-2, the J call TRBJ2-1; maybe TRBD2 (6 bases). The CDR3 DNA follows: TGTGCCAGCAGCGAACACCGGGGCCGGGAGCCTGAGCAGTTCTTC. This codes for CASSEHRGREPEQFF.